Each of the 30 T cell receptor beta chains below was sequenced from the same sample in a study of identical twins. TCRdb called the 5' RACE reads again in MiXCR, with one record for every CDR3 protein. Of 500,000 or so distinct CDR3 sequences in the sample, roughly an eighth were seen once. This sample also appeared in a second study, on yellow fever vaccine responses in identical twins.

Sequencing was done on a sample of CD4+ T cells sorted from blood. All receptors come from a woman between 18 and 30 years old in good health.

As regards this clonotype: A much more abundant neighbour one base away suggests this may be a read error. The chain combines TRBV29-1 with TRBJ2-3, with no clear D. CDR1 and CDR2 from the germline V gene are SQVTM and ANQGSEA. V was pared by 5 bases and J by 4 bases, with 16 bases between. This CDR3 contains 14 residues. This CDR3 is CSVRVRKGADTQYF. CDR3 DNA sequence: TGCAGCGTTAGGGTTCGGAAGGGCGCAGATACGCAGTATTTT.

V is TRBV13 and J is TRBJ2-2, with D perhaps assigned TRBD1 or TRBD2 (5 bases each). The CDR3 covers 16 residues. From germline, CDR1 is PRHDT and CDR2 FYEKMQ (reference sequence). V was clipped by 5 bases and J by 1 base, with 14 bases between them. CDR3 sequence: CASSLHGTENTGELFF. The CDR3 coding sequence is TGTGCCAGCAGCCTCCACGGGACGGAGAACACCGGGGAGCTGTTTTTT.

This sequence joins TRBV7-8 and TRBJ2-1, with 9 bases matching TRBD2. CDR3 size: 15 residues. CDR1 is SGHVS and CDR2 is FQNEAQ in the germline V gene. V lost 1 base, J lost 6 bases, and 4 bases stayed unmatched. Written as DNA, the CDR3 is TGTGCCAGCAGCTTAGGGTCTAGCGGGGTCAATGAGCAGTTCTTC. Amino acid sequence: CASSLGSSGVNEQFF.

This clonotype was observed at least ten times. This rearrangement joins TRBV12-3 or TRBV12-4 to TRBJ2-3, with D unclear. The CDR3 has 13 amino acids. V lost 1 base and J 3 bases, leaving 5 bases between the germline ends. The CDR3 sequence: CASSLEVTDTQYF. In DNA, the CDR3 is TGTGCCAGCAGTTTAGAGGTTACAGATACGCAGTATTTT.

This clonotype occurred a few times. This sequence joins TRBV3-1 and TRBJ1-1; D is perhaps TRBD1 (5 bases). Germline V CDR1 and CDR2: LGHDT, YNNKEL (reference sequence). The CDR3 length is 13 residues. Trimming cost V 4 bases and J 10 bases, with 16 bases left between them. This CDR3 is CASSPMGRDLAFF. The CDR3 DNA is TGTGCCAGCAGCCCCATGGGGAGGGACCTAGCTTTCTTT.

There are a few counts of this clonotype. This chain links TRBV6-1 with TRBJ2-1; D uncertain. Germline CDR1 is MNHNS and CDR2 is SASEGT. V was pared by 6 bases and J by 9 bases, with 12 bases between. This CDR3 is 12 amino acids long. For the CDR3, the DNA is TGTGCCAGCAGCGACCCCCGTGGTGAGCAGTTCTTC. It yields the protein CASSDPRGEQFF.

The V and J genes are TRBV28 and TRBJ2-7; D might be TRBD1 (5 bases). The germline gives CDR1 MDHEN, CDR2 SYDVKM. This CDR3 has 16 residues. The ends were cut back, 3 bases at V and 3 bases at J, with 18 bases in the middle. The CDR3, as DNA: TGTGCCAGCAGTTTCCCCATAAGGGGCGCCCACTACGAGCAGTACTTC. It specifies CASSFPIRGAHYEQYF.

The V gene is TRBV5-1, the J gene TRBJ1-1; D uncertain. Germline V gene data show CDR1 as SGHRS and CDR2 as YFSETQ. Trimming shortened V by 0 bases and J by 10 bases, and 19 bases separated the two germline ends. This CDR3 region has 15 residues. The CDR3 DNA is TGCGCCAGCAGCTTGGAAAGAGTGCACCCGGTGGGAGCTTTCTTT. Translation: CASSLERVHPVGAFF.

This chain joins TRBV27 and TRBJ2-2, with 7 bases fitting TRBD1. This CDR3 spans 15 amino acids. Germline CDR1 is MNHEY and CDR2 is SMNVEV (reference sequence). V lost 1 base and J lost 4; bases outside the gene matches: 3. The CDR3 region has the DNA TGTGCCAGCAGTTTATTGACAGGGCTCACCGGGGAGCTGTTTTTT. It specifies CASSLLTGLTGELFF.

This clonotype was detected many times. The chain combines TRBV5-1 with TRBJ2-1, with 9 nucleotides matching TRBD2. Germline CDR1 is SGHRS and CDR2 is YFSETQ. The length of the CDR3 is 15 residues. V trimming: 4 bases; J trimming: 3 bases; junction bases outside the gene matches: 5. This chain's CDR3 is CASSDGTSSYNEQFF. DNA for the CDR3: TGCGCCAGCAGCGACGGGACTAGCAGCTACAATGAGCAGTTCTTC.

The sample holds one count of this clonotype. The chain has TRBV3-1 and TRBJ2-7; perhaps D is TRBD1 or TRBD2 (5 bases each). This CDR3 has 15 amino acids. Trimming removed 4 bases from V and 2 bases from J, with 15 bases in between. Germline CDR1 and CDR2: LGHDT and YNNKEL (reference sequence). The CDR3 is CASSLGTANAYEQYF. CDR3 bases: TGTGCCAGCAGCCTTGGGACGGCCAACGCCTACGAGCAGTACTTC.

This clonotype was seen only a few times. The J gene is TRBJ2-7, the V gene TRBV6-5; 10 nucleotides align to TRBD1. With V trimmed by 6 bases and J by 3 bases, 8 bases remained unmatched. Looked up from germline, CDR1 is MNHEY and CDR2 is SVGAGI. The CDR3 covers 15 residues. CDR3 nucleotide sequence: TGTGCCAGCAGCTTACTCGGGGACAGGGGCTACGAGCAGTACTTC. Residues: CASSLLGDRGYEQYF.

This clonotype was detected only a few times. The chain carries TRBV15 and TRBJ2-5; no definite D call. Germline lookup yields CDR1 LNHNV and CDR2 YYDKDF (reference sequence). The V gene lost 3 bases and the J gene lost 4 bases, with 9 bases spanning the gap. This CDR3 is built from 13 residues. CDR3 sequence reads: CATSRNPLETQYF. In nucleotides, the CDR3 is TGTGCCACCAGCAGGAACCCTTTAGAGACCCAGTACTTC. The variable domain in full, completed from reference TRBV15 and TRBJ2-5, reads DAMVIQNPRYQVTQFGKPVTLSCSQTLNHNVMYWYQQKSSQAPKLLFHYYDKDFNNEADTPDNFQSRRPNTSFCFLDIRSPGLGDTAMYLCATSRNPLETQYFGPGTRLLVL.

The rearrangement uses TRBV25-1 and TRBJ2-3, with TRBD2 identical over 16 bases. The CDR3 totals 19 residues. The V segment lost 8 bases and the J segment 2 bases; nucleotides outside the gene matches: 13. Looked up from germline, CDR1 is MGHDK and CDR2 is SYGVNS. The CDR3 DNA reads TGTGCCAGCGGCGGGACTAGCGGGGGGGAAGTCAGCTCCACAGATACGCAGTATTTT. Its translation: CASGGTSGGEVSSTDTQYF.

A few counts support this clonotype. This chain connects TRBV29-1 to TRBJ2-1; TRBD2 is a possible D gene (5 bases). The CDR3 consists of 12 residues. Between the trimmed V and J ends, which lost 7 bases and 6 bases, there was a span of 13 bases. Germline values: CDR1 SQVTM, CDR2 ANQGSEA. In nucleotides, the CDR3 is TGCAGCGCCAAGACGGGGAGCAATGAGCAGTTCTTC. Its translation: CSAKTGSNEQFF.

The sample holds a few counts of this clonotype. The chain has TRBV19 and TRBJ2-5; no clear D gene. The CDR3 consists of 11 residues. V was pared by 3 bases and J by 5 bases, with 4 bases between. CDR1 LNHDA and CDR2 SQIVND come from the germline V gene (reference sequence). The CDR3 DNA follows: TGTGCCAGTAGTATGGGCGAGACCCAGTACTTC. Protein: CASSMGETQYF.

This clonotype has more than one count but fewer than ten. The chain links TRBV28 to TRBJ2-5; TRBD1 matches at 9 bases. The germline V gene has CDR1 MDHEN and CDR2 SYDVKM. V gave up 8 bases and J gave up 4 bases; unmatched junction bases: 8. The length of the CDR3 is 14 residues. Written as DNA, the CDR3 is TGTGCCAGCCGAACCGACAGGGGGTCAGAGACCCAGTACTTC. Its translation: CASRTDRGSETQYF.

This clonotype has at least ten counts. The chain joins TRBV20-1 to TRBJ1-1; 10 bases are a match to TRBD1. CDR3 size: 12 residues. V was pared by 6 bases and J by 4 bases, with 2 bases of the junction left unmatched. The germline CDR1 and CDR2 sequences are DFQATT and SNEGSKA (reference sequence). The CDR3 nucleotides read TGCAGTGCCGGACAGGGGGGCACTGAAGCTTTCTTT. Translating gives CSAGQGGTEAFF.

The rearrangement joins TRBV15 to TRBJ2-2; D remains unclear. V dropped 3 bases and J dropped 7 bases, with 21 bases sitting between them. The germline V gene encodes CDR1 LNHNV and CDR2 YYDKDF (reference sequence). CDR3 length: 17 residues. In DNA, the CDR3 is TGTGCCACCAGCAGCTCCTTATTGGGTAACGTGGGCGGGGAGCTGTTTTTT. Amino acid sequence: CATSSSLLGNVGGELFF.

The sample holds a few counts of this clonotype. CDR3 protein: CASSLERGGSYEQYF. The DNA for the CDR3 is TGTGCCAGCAGCTTAGAGCGGGGGGGGTCCTACGAGCAGTACTTC. The V gene is TRBV11-2, the J gene TRBJ2-7; 9 bases align to TRBD2. The junction had 1 base not matched to a gene; V was cut back by 0 bases and J by 1 base. This CDR3 spans 15 amino acids. Germline values: CDR1 SGHAT, CDR2 FQNNGV.

Only a few counts were recorded for this clonotype. The J gene is TRBJ2-1, the V gene TRBV7-3, with a tentative D call TRBD2 (5 bases). Germline CDR1 is SGHTA and CDR2 is FQGTGA. The V gene lost 5 bases and the J gene lost 0 bases, with 14 bases spanning the gap. The CDR3 contains 16 residues. The CDR3 DNA reads TGTGCCAGCAGCCCCGCTGGCGGGTCCTCCTACAATGAGCAGTTCTTC. Translation: CASSPAGGSSYNEQFF.

This clonotype was seen a handful of times. This rearrangement joins TRBV14 to TRBJ2-1, with a possible D match to TRBD1 (6 bases). Germline CDR1 and CDR2: SGHDN and FVKESK. With 5 bases removed from V and 8 bases from J, the gap between germline ends came to 19 bases. There are 15 residues in the CDR3. CDR3 region: CASSRITGFADEQFF. Written as DNA, the CDR3 is TGTGCCAGCAGCAGGATTACAGGGTTCGCGGATGAGCAGTTCTTC.

In this sample, this clonotype turned up once. The chain carries TRBV4-2 and TRBJ2-7; tentative D call: TRBD1 (6 bases). This CDR3 has 15 amino acids. Germline loops: CDR1 LGHNA, CDR2 YNFKEQ. V was shortened by 4 bases and J by 2 bases, with 15 bases between the two germline ends. The CDR3 region is CASSPRTETPYEQYF. The CDR3 DNA is TGTGCCAGCAGCCCCCGGACAGAAACTCCCTACGAGCAGTACTTC.

The V and J genes are TRBV10-2 and TRBJ1-6; no clear D. CDR1 and CDR2 (germline): WSHSY, SAAADI. Trimming removed 7 bases at V and 13 bases at J, with 14 bases between. This CDR3 is 12 amino acids long. The CDR3 is CASNQWAQPLHF. In nucleotides, the CDR3 is TGCGCCAGCAACCAGTGGGCCCAGCCCCTCCACTTT.

This rearrangement joins TRBV19 to TRBJ2-1; TRBD2 matches 12 bases. Germline CDR1 reads LNHDA; CDR2 reads SQIVND (reference sequence). This CDR3 has 17 residues. V shed 1 base, J shed 11 bases, and the junction held 12 bases outside the gene matches. The CDR3 bases are TGTGCCAGTAGTATAGGGACTAGCGGGACAATAACGGAAAAGCAGTTCTTC. Its protein product is CASSIGTSGTITEKQFF.

This clonotype has only a few counts. The chain employs TRBV20-1 and TRBJ1-6; 8 bases are a match to TRBD1. Germline-derived CDR1 and CDR2 are DFQATT and SNEGSKA (reference sequence). The CDR3 loop spans 13 amino acids. The V and J ends lost 5 bases and 9 bases, in that order; junction bases with no gene match: 6. This CDR3 is CSASSGTGSPLHF. The DNA of the CDR3 is TGCAGTGCTTCATCCGGGACAGGTTCACCCCTCCACTTT.

The V and J genes are TRBV7-9 and TRBJ2-1, with D possibly being TRBD1 or TRBD2 (5 bases each). Trimming removed 5 bases from V and 3 bases from J, with 14 bases in between. The CDR3 extends over 15 amino acids. Germline V gene lookup returns CDR1 SEHNR and CDR2 FQNEAQ (reference sequence). The CDR3, as DNA: TGTGCCAGCAGCGACGGGACCTCCCGCTACAATGAGCAGTTCTTC. The encoded protein is CASSDGTSRYNEQFF.

This clonotype was counted a few times. The chain couples TRBV6-1 to TRBJ2-2, with 7 bases lining up with TRBD2. With V trimmed by 6 bases and J by 1 base, 8 bases remained unmatched. CDR3 length equals 16 residues. The germline CDR1 and CDR2 sequences are MNHNS and SASEGT. The CDR3 bases are TGTGCCAGCAGGAAGGGGAGGGAGAAGAACACCGGGGAGCTGTTTTTT. Residues: CASRKGREKNTGELFF.

This clonotype was detected only once. The rearrangement links TRBV4-1 to TRBJ2-5; 13 nucleotides agree with TRBD2. The CDR3 has 18 residues. V trimming: 4 bases; J trimming: 5 bases; junction bases outside the gene matches: 13. The germline V gene encodes CDR1 MGHRA and CDR2 YSYEKL. CDR3 region: CASSPKPLAGGTMETQYF. The CDR3 DNA reads TGCGCCAGCAGCCCAAAGCCACTAGCGGGAGGGACTATGGAGACCCAGTACTTC.

This clonotype was recorded many times. The rearrangement uses TRBV9 and TRBJ2-1; 10 nucleotides align to TRBD2. The CDR3 consists of 15 residues. Germline V CDR1 and CDR2: SGDLS, YYNGEE. V was pared by 6 bases and J by 8 bases, with 11 bases of the junction left unmatched. CDR3 sequence: CASNRLAGSIDEQFF. DNA of the CDR3: TGTGCCAGCAACAGACTAGCGGGCTCCATCGATGAGCAGTTCTTC.